One sample yielded the 24 T cell receptor beta chains listed below, sequenced in a study of T cell changes during pregnancy in multiple sclerosis. Method: immunoSEQ multiplex PCR; TCRdb's copy keeps in-frame clones and lacks some. This sample carries around 50,000 clones, roughly 94% of them seen once, and the ten largest clones take 0.2%. Sequencing used CD4+ T cells from peripheral blood mononuclear cells, obtained in the second trimester of pregnancy. All receptors derive from a female donor with multiple sclerosis, enrolled in a pregnancy study.

This chain links TRBV4-1 with TRBJ2-3; a possible D gene is TRBD2 (5 bases). Trimming stripped 2 bases from V and 4 bases from J, with 19 bases between. The CDR3 is made up of 17 amino acids. CDR1 is MGHRA and CDR2 is YSYEKL in the germline V gene. The CDR3 DNA sequence: TGCGCCAGCAGCCAACTCAAAACTAGTCGTGTTGCAGATACGCAGTATTTT. Translation gives CASSQLKTSRVADTQYF.

The rearrangement links TRBV7-2 to TRBJ2-3; D call uncertain. The germline V and J ends were trimmed by 3 bases and 4 bases, with 14 bases remaining between them. The CDR3 runs to 15 residues. The V gene's germline CDR1 is SGHTA and CDR2 FQGNSA. The DNA of the CDR3 is TGTGCCAGCAGCTTGGGTCCCGCGGAACCAGATACGCAGTATTTT. It codes for CASSLGPAEPDTQYF.

The rearrangement uses TRBV10-3 and TRBJ1-5, with D unclear. Looked up from germline, CDR1 is ENHRY and CDR2 is SYGVKD. V lost 2 bases and J 5 bases, leaving 10 bases between the germline ends. The CDR3 length is 14 residues. DNA of the CDR3: TGTGCCATCAGTGAGGGCAGGAATTATCAGCCCCAGCATTTT. It encodes CAISEGRNYQPQHF.

The genes are TRBV7-8 and TRBJ2-7; no reliable D call. Trimming stripped 4 bases from V and 1 base from J, with 8 bases between. CDR1 SGHVS and CDR2 FQNEAQ come from the germline V gene. The CDR3 spans 13 residues. The CDR3 nucleotides read TGTGCCAGCAGCTCATTGAGATCCTACGAGCAGTACTTC. Its translation: CASSSLRSYEQYF.

This sequence joins TRBV5-8 and TRBJ1-3, with D possibly TRBD1 on 5 matching bases. This CDR3 contains 15 residues. The V end was cut by 0 bases, the J end by 0 bases, with 7 bases between. The germline CDR1 and CDR2 sequences are SGHTS and YDEGEE. The CDR3 loop is CASSLGDSSGNTIYF. CDR3 DNA: TGTGCCAGCAGCTTGGGAGACAGCTCTGGAAACACCATATATTTT.

The chain carries TRBV16 and TRBJ2-5, with D maybe TRBD2 (5 bases). This CDR3 region has 13 residues. Deletions cut 3 bases from V and 3 bases from J, with 8 bases between. The germline V gene has CDR1 KGHSY and CDR2 FQNENV. Written as DNA, the CDR3 is TGTGCCAGCAGCCATCTAGCCAAAGAGACCCAGTACTTC. Protein sequence: CASSHLAKETQYF.

This clone is a singleton in its sample. The V and J genes are TRBV10-3 and TRBJ1-2; D might be TRBD1 (5 bases). The CDR3 totals 12 residues. Trimming removed 6 bases from V and 4 bases from J, with 9 bases in between. Germline V CDR1 and CDR2: ENHRY, SYGVKD. CDR3 residues: CAIRQGAYGYTF. The DNA for the CDR3 is TGTGCCATCAGGCAAGGGGCCTATGGCTACACCTTC.

V usage is TRBV27 and J usage is TRBJ2-3, with D perhaps TRBD2 (6 bases). This CDR3 is built from 16 residues. V was cut by 3 bases and J by 1 base, with 14 bases left in between. Germline CDR1 reads MNHEY; CDR2 reads SMNVEV (reference sequence). CDR3 protein: CASSFSPGLGTDTQYF. CDR3 sequence (DNA): TGTGCCAGCAGTTTTTCTCCGGGACTGGGCACAGATACGCAGTATTTT.

The chain employs TRBV5-1 and TRBJ1-6, with D perhaps TRBD1 (6 bases). Germline values: CDR1 SGHRS, CDR2 YFSETQ. The CDR3 is 18 amino acids. The V and J ends lost 4 bases and 0 bases respectively, with 17 bases between them. The CDR3 region has the DNA TGCGCCAGCAGCCTAAAGACAGGCGCCAGCTCCTATAATTCACCCCTCCACTTT. Translated: CASSLKTGASSYNSPLHF.

The chain has TRBV19 and TRBJ2-3, with D possibly TRBD2 on 5 matching bases. Trimming removed 2 bases from V and 7 bases from J, with 7 bases in between. The germline V gene encodes CDR1 LNHDA and CDR2 SQIVND (reference sequence). This CDR3 comprises 12 residues. The CDR3 loop reads CASSIRGNTQYF. The DNA for the CDR3 is TGTGCCAGTAGTATACGGGGTAATACGCAGTATTTT.

The rearrangement uses TRBV5-1 and TRBJ2-4; 7 nucleotides line up with TRBD1. Germline CDR1 is SGHRS and CDR2 is YFSETQ. V was pared by 5 bases and J by 4 bases, with 6 bases of the junction left unmatched. The CDR3 totals 14 residues. In DNA, the CDR3 is TGCGCCAGCAGAGTTGGGGGACAGAAAAACATTCAGTACTTC. Encoded protein: CASRVGGQKNIQYF.

The CDR3 protein is CASSSRTGVGYEQYF. Here the CDR3 DNA reads TGTGCCAGCAGTTCGCGAACAGGAGTAGGGTACGAGCAGTACTTC. This rearrangement joins TRBV6-5 to TRBJ2-7, with a weak D call TRBD1 (5 bases). The CDR3 sequence is 15 residues long. V lost 4 bases, J lost 4 bases, and 17 bases lay in between. Germline V lookup: CDR1 MNHEY, CDR2 SVGAGI.

The chain combines TRBV5-4 with TRBJ2-7; TRBD1 is a possible D gene (6 bases). The CDR3 consists of 15 residues. The germline V and J ends were trimmed by 0 bases and 2 bases, with 12 bases remaining between them. Germline loops: CDR1 SGHNT, CDR2 YYREEE (reference sequence). This CDR3 reads CASSLATGFPYEQYF. DNA of the CDR3: TGTGCCAGCAGCTTGGCTACAGGGTTTCCCTACGAGCAGTACTTC.

V is TRBV27 and J is TRBJ1-5; D unresolved. V was pared by 0 bases and J by 0 bases, with 12 bases between. The CDR3 loop spans 17 amino acids. Germline V lookup: CDR1 MNHEY, CDR2 SMNVEV (reference sequence). The CDR3 nucleotides are TGTGCCAGCAGTTTATCAATGGGAGGAAATAGCAATCAGCCCCAGCATTTT. Encoded protein: CASSLSMGGNSNQPQHF.

The chain has TRBV5-1 and TRBJ2-3; the match to TRBD1 covers 9 bases. CDR3 length: 17 amino acids. V trimming: 4 bases; J trimming: 2 bases; junction bases outside the gene matches: 11. CDR1 is SGHRS and CDR2 is YFSETQ in the germline V gene. CDR3 bases: TGCGCCAGCAGCCCCCGACAGGGGGGGGGCTCCACAGATACGCAGTATTTT. Encoded protein: CASSPRQGGGSTDTQYF.

This chain uses TRBV6-1 with TRBJ1-5; D is uncertain. The CDR3 is 15 amino acids. The germline gives CDR1 MNHNS, CDR2 SASEGT. Trimming shortened V by 5 bases and J by 7 bases, and 18 bases separated the two germline ends. CDR3 region: CASSKPRPSGQPQHF. The CDR3 region has the DNA TGTGCCAGCAGTAAACCCCGACCCTCGGGGCAGCCCCAGCATTTT.

J is TRBJ2-5 and V is TRBV6-5; D is unresolved. Trimming left V 0 bases short and J 7 bases short, with 12 bases between. Per the germline V gene, CDR1 is MNHEY and CDR2 is SVGAGI. The CDR3 runs to 14 residues. The CDR3 sequence is CASSYSESTRTQYF. CDR3 in DNA: TGTGCCAGCAGTTACTCCGAGTCCACCCGGACCCAGTACTTC.

J is TRBJ1-5 and V is TRBV9; tentatively, D is TRBD1 (5 bases). The germline V and J ends were trimmed by 2 bases and 5 bases, with 11 bases remaining between them. Looked up from germline, CDR1 is SGDLS and CDR2 is YYNGEE. This CDR3 contains 14 residues. The CDR3 sequence: CASSVTGDHQPQHF. The CDR3 DNA follows: TGTGCCAGCAGCGTGACGGGGGATCATCAGCCCCAGCATTTT.

This chain connects TRBV29-1 to TRBJ2-5; 7 nucleotides line up with TRBD2. Per germline, CDR1 SQVTM and CDR2 ANQGSEA. This CDR3 contains 12 residues. The J segment lost 4 bases and the V segment lost 4 bases, leaving 3 bases of the junction unmatched. The DNA of the CDR3 is TGCAGCGTTGTGGAGCGGGGAGAGACCCAGTACTTC. Amino acid sequence: CSVVERGETQYF.

The V and J genes are TRBV28 and TRBJ1-5; D perhaps matches TRBD1 (6 bases). The germline V and J ends were trimmed by 6 bases and 6 bases, with 21 bases remaining between them. Germline V gives CDR1 MDHEN, CDR2 SYDVKM. The CDR3 sequence is 16 residues long. DNA for the CDR3: TGTGCCAGCAGCCCCCCGGGGGGGCGCTCAGGTCAGCCCCAGCATTTT. This codes for CASSPPGGRSGQPQHF.

This chain links TRBV11-2 with TRBJ1-1, with D perhaps matching TRBD1 (5 bases). Germline CDR1 is SGHAT and CDR2 is FQNNGV. This CDR3 contains 16 residues. The V gene lost 0 bases and the J gene lost 3 bases, with 14 bases spanning the gap. This CDR3 reads CASSLDGSPGDTEAFF. In DNA, the CDR3 is TGTGCCAGCAGCTTAGACGGGAGCCCGGGGGACACTGAAGCTTTCTTT.

The chain couples TRBV20-1 to TRBJ2-1, with D perhaps matching TRBD1 (5 bases). Per germline, CDR1 DFQATT and CDR2 SNEGSKA (reference sequence). The V and J ends lost 8 bases and 5 bases respectively, with 10 bases between them. CDR3 length equals 11 residues. CDR3 in DNA: TGCAGTCCCGACAGCCACAATGAGCAGTTCTTC. Its protein product is CSPDSHNEQFF.

With respect to this clone: The junction does not match germline at one end; this may be a read error. The rearrangement links TRBV6-1 to TRBJ1-1, with 9 bases matching TRBD1. CDR1 and CDR2 (germline): MNHNS, SASEGT. This CDR3 region has 18 residues. CDR3 in amino acids: CASSKAGQGLIFHTEAFF. The CDR3 DNA sequence: TGTGCCAGCAGTAAAGCGGGACAGGGACTTATTTTTCACACTGAAGCTTTCTTT.

The J gene is TRBJ2-3, the V gene TRBV19; D is unresolved. Trimming cost V 4 bases and J 5 bases, with 13 bases left between them. The CDR3 is made up of 14 amino acids. The germline CDR1 and CDR2 sequences are LNHDA and SQIVND (reference sequence). The CDR3 spells CASSSPLTGDTQYF. The CDR3 coding sequence is TGTGCCAGTAGTAGCCCGTTAACCGGAGATACGCAGTATTTT.